Shown below are 3 T cell receptor beta chains from a single sample sequenced in a study of T cells after yellow fever vaccination. One entry per CDR3 protein, called by TCRdb with MiXCR from the 5' RACE reads. Found here are 500,000 to 650,000 distinct CDR3 sequences, 12% of them singletons; the top ten hold more than 12%. The sample in question was PBMCs, obtained on the day of the yellow fever booster vaccination. The receptors stem from a man aged 30-40 years who received the YFV17D yellow fever vaccine.

The rearrangement joins TRBV29-1 to TRBJ2-7; D possibly corresponds to TRBD2 (5 bases). CDR3 size: 14 residues. The V and J ends lost 0 bases and 4 bases respectively, with 13 bases between them. CDR1 and CDR2 (germline): SQVTM, ANQGSEA. DNA of the CDR3: TGCAGCGTTGAAGAAGCTGGTGAGGGATACGAGCAGTACTTC. This translates into CSVEEAGEGYEQYF.

There are a few counts of this clonotype. The chain links TRBV7-8 to TRBJ2-7; the D gene is possibly TRBD1 (5 bases). The CDR3 is 15 residues long. Trimming cost V 2 bases and J 1 base, with 12 bases left between them. Germline values: CDR1 SGHVS, CDR2 FQNEAQ. The CDR3 region has the DNA TGTGCCAGCAGCTTAACCCAGGGAAGATCCTACGAGCAGTACTTC. Its translation: CASSLTQGRSYEQYF.

The chain links TRBV5-1 to TRBJ2-5; tentative D call: TRBD2 (6 bases). V was trimmed by 4 bases and J by 4 bases, leaving 17 bases between them. The CDR3 extends over 15 amino acids. Germline V gene lookup returns CDR1 SGHRS and CDR2 YFSETQ. The CDR3, as DNA: TGCGCCAGCAGCGACCCCGGGGGAGGCGGAGAGACCCAGTACTTC. Encoded protein: CASSDPGGGGETQYF.